The source of this T cell receptor (beta chain) is a study of cytotoxic CD8 clonotypes in ibrutinib-treated CLL. Study-level information: The patient breakdown showed roughly ten relapsed/refractory and about 16 treatment-naive cases, with 17 to 18 IGHV unmutated. Findings and caveats of the study: The study sampled sustained-remission and progressing patients at different times. Elevated clonality accompanied ibrutinib response, with a return toward baseline values at progression.

Comment on this clone: What it binds is not known.

Sequencing was performed with immunoSEQ multiplex PCR; in TCRdb, only in-frame clones are kept and a portion is missing. The table records 130,000 or so clones, 70% to 90% of them present only once. Germline CDR1 and CDR2: SQVTM and ANQGSEA. V was pared by 0 bases and J by 6 bases, with 6 bases between. The CDR3 consists of 11 residues. Sequencing was performed on PBMCs, taken after 24 months of ibrutinib treatment. The genes are TRBV29-1 and TRBJ2-7; D unresolved. This receptor was taken from a human donor with chronic lymphocytic leukemia. CDR3 region: CSVEDRREQYF. The CDR3, as DNA: TGCAGCGTTGAAGATCGACGCGAGCAGTACTTC.